One and the same sample provided the 23 T cell receptor beta chains below, sequenced in a study of blood T cell repertoires in COVID-19. Profiled with immunoSEQ multiplex PCR; TCRdb holds only in-frame clones, not every one. The sample consists of 120,000 to 150,000 clones, more than 80% of them appearing once. Material: peripheral blood. All receptors come from a human donor with acute or convalescent COVID-19. The donor label of this sample is uncertain.

This sequence joins TRBV19 and TRBJ2-3; 8 bases agree with TRBD2. Germline V CDR1 and CDR2: LNHDA, SQIVND (reference sequence). Trimming removed 3 bases from V and 5 bases from J; junction bases left unmatched: 10. The CDR3 runs 16 residues. The CDR3 reads CASSIQRGLVEDTQYF. Written as DNA, the CDR3 is TGTGCCAGTAGTATCCAGCGGGGGCTTGTGGAAGATACGCAGTATTTT.

The chain is built from TRBV28 and TRBJ2-7; 8 nucleotides match TRBD2. The germline V gene has CDR1 MDHEN and CDR2 SYDVKM. The CDR3 sequence is 17 residues long. Trimming at V came to 3 bases and at J to 0 bases, leaving 10 bases not matched to a gene. Here the CDR3 DNA reads TGTGCCAGCAGTTTCCTCCTCGGGACTAGTATCTCCTACGAGCAGTACTTC. This encodes CASSFLLGTSISYEQYF.

This clone was detected a few times. The rearrangement links TRBV10-2 to TRBJ2-7, with a tentative D call TRBD1 (5 bases). CDR3 size: 12 residues. Germline CDR1 and CDR2: WSHSY and SAAADI. Trimming removed 7 bases from V and 7 bases from J, with 14 bases in between. The CDR3 spells CASMGPEWEQYV. The CDR3 coding sequence is TGCGCCAGCATGGGGCCCGAGTGGGAGCAGTACGTC.

This clone occurred once. The chain recombines TRBV19 with TRBJ1-5, with 8 bases fitting TRBD1. V gave up 5 bases and J gave up 1 base; unmatched junction bases: 10. This CDR3 contains 17 residues. The germline CDR1 and CDR2 sequences are LNHDA and SQIVND (reference sequence). The chain's CDR3 is CASSVDRGWESNQPQHF. The CDR3 DNA reads TGTGCCAGTAGTGTCGACAGGGGTTGGGAAAGCAATCAGCCCCAGCATTTT.

The chain uses TRBV4-1 and TRBJ1-1; a possible D gene is TRBD1 (6 bases). Germline assignment: CDR1 MGHRA and CDR2 YSYEKL. The V and J ends lost 4 bases and 4 bases respectively, with 10 bases between them. The CDR3 sequence is 13 residues long. DNA for the CDR3: TGCGCCAGCAGCCTTAGGGGGTTCACTGAAGCTTTCTTT. The encoded protein is CASSLRGFTEAFF.

V is TRBV9 and J is TRBJ1-4, with a weak D call TRBD1 (6 bases). The germline V gene encodes CDR1 SGDLS and CDR2 YYNGEE. The CDR3 spans 15 residues. V was clipped by 3 bases and J by 6 bases, with 15 bases between them. The CDR3 loop reads CASSAGGLPYEKLFF. The CDR3 region has the DNA TGTGCCAGCAGCGCCGGGGGGCTACCGTATGAAAAACTGTTTTTT.

The chain has TRBV5-1 and TRBJ2-7; D remains unclear. V shed 6 bases and J shed 4 bases, with 17 bases lying between them. The CDR3 consists of 14 residues. Germline CDR1 and CDR2: SGHRS and YFSETQ. In DNA, the CDR3 is TGCGCCAGCATTTCAGATGATTCCAATTACGAGCAGTACTTC. Its translation is CASISDDSNYEQYF. The complete variable domain, with remaining parts taken from reference TRBV5-1 and TRBJ2-7, reads KAGVTQTPRYLIKTRGQQVTLSCSPISGHRSVSWYQQTPGQGLQFLFEYFSETQRNKGNFPGRFSGRQFSNSRSEMNVSTLELGDSALYLCASISDDSNYEQYFGPGTRLTVT.

As regards this clone: A read error may account for a junction end that differs from germline. The rearrangement links TRBV7-7 to TRBJ1-2; D call uncertain. The CDR3 spans 16 residues. Per the germline V gene, CDR1 is SSHAT and CDR2 is FNYEAQ (reference sequence). CDR3 in amino acids: CASSFFGRDTNYGYTF. The DNA of the CDR3 is TGTGCTAGCAGCTTTTTCGGGAGGGATACTAACTATGGCTACACCTTC.

Note on this clone: Additional DNA sequences in this sample encode the identical CDR3. This sequence joins TRBV6-5 and TRBJ1-4; weak D call: TRBD1 (6 bases). Between the trimmed V and J ends, which lost 4 bases and 2 bases, there was a span of 8 bases. Germline V gives CDR1 MNHEY, CDR2 SVGAGI. There are 14 residues in the CDR3. This chain's CDR3 is CASSSQGTNEKLFF. CDR3 in DNA: TGTGCCAGCAGTTCTCAGGGGACTAATGAAAAACTGTTTTTT.

The chain couples TRBV6-6 to TRBJ2-5; the D gene is possibly TRBD1 (5 bases). With 2 bases removed from V and 0 bases from J, the gap between germline ends came to 10 bases. This CDR3 spans 15 amino acids. Germline V gene lookup returns CDR1 MNHNY and CDR2 SVGAGI (reference sequence). The DNA of the CDR3 is TGTGCCAGCAGTTACACTGACAGAGACCAAGAGACCCAGTACTTC. Amino acids: CASSYTDRDQETQYF.

This chain uses TRBV13 with TRBJ2-1; TRBD1 matches 9 bases. Per germline, CDR1 PRHDT and CDR2 FYEKMQ (reference sequence). Unmatched junction bases numbered 4, after V lost 0 bases and J lost 4 bases. The CDR3 length is 16 residues. For the CDR3, the DNA is TGTGCCAGCAGCTTAGGGACAGGGGGAAATTACAATGAGCAGTTCTTC. It translates to CASSLGTGGNYNEQFF.

This clone occurred a few times. In DNA form, the CDR3 reads TGTGCCAGCAGCGGCGGTCGTAGGTCCGGCTCCAATCAGCCCCAGCATTTT. Protein sequence: CASSGGRRSGSNQPQHF. This chain joins TRBV7-2 and TRBJ1-5; D uncertain. Looked up from germline, CDR1 is SGHTA and CDR2 is FQGNSA. Trimming shortened V by 5 bases and J by 3 bases, and 20 bases separated the two germline ends. This CDR3 spans 17 amino acids.

The rearrangement uses TRBV19 and TRBJ1-2; 8 nucleotides agree with TRBD1. Germline trimming cut 4 bases from V and 4 bases from J; bases unmatched to any gene: 11. The CDR3 loop spans 16 amino acids. Germline CDR1 reads LNHDA; CDR2 reads SQIVND (reference sequence). The CDR3 loop reads CASSTLPGQASYGYTF. The CDR3 DNA follows: TGTGCCAGTAGTACATTACCGGGACAGGCAAGCTATGGCTACACCTTC.

The rearrangement joins TRBV5-1 to TRBJ1-5; 7 bases map to TRBD1. Germline V gives CDR1 SGHRS, CDR2 YFSETQ. This CDR3 spans 14 amino acids. V lost 5 bases, J lost 3 bases, and 5 bases stayed unmatched. CDR3 loop: CASSSGQANQPQHF. CDR3 DNA: TGCGCCAGCAGTTCCGGACAGGCCAATCAGCCCCAGCATTTT.

The chain is built from TRBV7-6 and TRBJ2-7, with 9 bases identical to TRBD1. Germline-derived CDR1 and CDR2 are SGHVS and FNYEAQ. This CDR3 comprises 15 residues. V lost 2 bases to trimming and J lost 2 bases; unmatched junction nucleotides: 4. CDR3 nucleotides: TGTGCCAGCAGCTTATTGGGACAGGGCCCCTACGAGCAGTACTTC. It codes for CASSLLGQGPYEQYF. The complete variable domain, with remaining parts taken from reference TRBV7-6 and TRBJ2-7, reads GAGVSQSPRYKVTKRGQDVALRCDPISGHVSLYWYRQALGQGPEFLTYFNYEAQQDKSGLPNDRFSAERPEGSISTLTIQRTEQRDSAMYRCASSLLGQGPYEQYFGPGTRLTVT.

The gene calls are TRBV5-6 and TRBJ2-4; D is possibly TRBD1 (6 bases). The CDR3 totals 15 residues. The V gene lost 4 bases and the J gene lost 6 bases, with 17 bases spanning the gap. Germline CDR1 is SGHDT and CDR2 is YYEEEE. CDR3 sequence: CASSVQGKTGNIQYF. CDR3 coding DNA: TGTGCCAGCAGCGTGCAGGGGAAGACAGGAAACATTCAGTACTTC. Looking up the rest from reference TRBV5-6 and TRBJ2-4 gives the full variable domain: DAGVTQSPTHLIKTRGQQVTLRCSPKSGHDTVSWYQQALGQGPQFIFQYYEEEERQRGNFPDRFSGHQFPNYSSELNVNALLLGDSALYLCASSVQGKTGNIQYFGAGTRLSVL.

The table lists this clone with a count of one. The gene calls are TRBV4-1 and TRBJ1-1; 9 bases map to TRBD1. Germline CDR1 MGHRA, CDR2 YSYEKL. The CDR3 is 15 residues long. With 2 bases clipped from V and 6 bases from J, the junction kept 7 bases outside the gene matches. The CDR3 bases are TGCGCCAGCAGCCAACTCGGACAGGGGACGTCTGAAGCTTTCTTT. Residues: CASSQLGQGTSEAFF.

This chain connects TRBV23-1 to TRBJ1-3; D gene ambiguous. TRBV23-1 is noted as an ORF with a role that remains uncertain. The CDR3 runs 14 residues. V lost 4 bases and J 9 bases, leaving 16 bases between the germline ends. The CDR3 nucleotides read TGCGCCAGCAGTCTAACGACCGACCGGGGCACCATATATTTT. Its protein product is CASSLTTDRGTIYF.

This clone was observed once. The chain joins TRBV11-2 to TRBJ2-7; tentatively, D is TRBD1 (5 bases). CDR3 size: 13 residues. Germline CDR1 SGHAT, CDR2 FQNNGV. The CDR3 loop reads CASTLQDPHEQYV. CDR3 in DNA: TGTGCCAGCACCTTACAGGATCCCCACGAGCAGTACGTC.

In DNA form, the CDR3 reads TGTGCCAGTAGGACCGGACAGGGGGCGCAGTATGGCTACACCTTC. This encodes CASRTGQGAQYGYTF. This chain links TRBV19 with TRBJ1-2; TRBD1 agrees at 11 bases. V lost 6 bases and J lost 5; bases outside the gene matches: 8. CDR1 is LNHDA, CDR2 SQIVND, per germline (reference sequence). The CDR3 length is 15 residues. The full variable domain, with the rest looked up from reference TRBV19 and TRBJ1-2, is DGGITQSPKYLFRKEGQNVTLSCEQNLNHDAMYWYRQDPGQGLRLIYYSQIVNDFQKGDIAEGYSVSREKKESFPLTVTSAQKNPTAFYLCASRTGQGAQYGYTFGSGTRLTVV.

The rearrangement links TRBV4-1 to TRBJ1-2; a possible D gene is TRBD1 (6 bases). This CDR3 region has 17 residues. CDR1 is MGHRA, CDR2 YSYEKL, per germline. Deletions cut 4 bases from V and 5 bases from J, with 23 bases between. The CDR3, as DNA: TGCGCCAGCAGCCGCCCGAGACAGGAGACCCAAAAATATGGCTACACCTTC. Translation gives CASSRPRQETQKYGYTF.

Written as DNA, the CDR3 is TGTGCCAGCAGCCCGACAGGGCCTGGCACTGAAGCTTTCTTT. It yields the protein CASSPTGPGTEAFF. The rearrangement links TRBV7-2 to TRBJ1-1; 7 nucleotides line up with TRBD1. The length of the CDR3 is 14 residues. The trim removed 5 bases at V and 4 bases at J, leaving 7 bases unmatched. Germline CDR1 and CDR2: SGHTA and FQGNSA.

The chain links TRBV3-1 (or the pseudogene TRBV3-2) to TRBJ1-1; maybe TRBD1 (5 bases). CDR1 is LGHDT, CDR2 YNNKEL, per germline (reference sequence). V was cut by 1 base and J by 4 bases, with 22 bases left in between. CDR3 size: 18 residues. The CDR3 here is CASSQVAGRSWVGTEAFF. The CDR3 coding sequence is TGTGCCAGCAGCCAAGTAGCAGGGAGGTCCTGGGTTGGCACTGAAGCTTTCTTT.